This TCR beta chain appears in the sequencing data of a study of cytomegalovirus exposure and HLA in healthy donors. Per germline, CDR1 SEHNR and CDR2 FQNEAQ (reference sequence). There are 13 residues in the CDR3. Study outcomes and limitations: Most likely, a cluster of highly shared sequence variants arose as a sequencing artifact. Most TCR sequences showed up rarely, but some public TCRs showed up in many donors. Information on immune exposure was restricted to one variable (CMV serostatus). In an earlier analysis, about 87% or about 30%: the productive usage of most TCR beta V segments.

As concerns this clone: The target antigen is unknown.

13 Jbeta primers and 60 Vbeta primers were used for the PCR. Only in-frame clones appear in the TCRdb table, and some are missing; sequencing was by immunoSEQ multiplex PCR. The table has about 190,000 clones, roughly 80% seen once; the top ten hold approximately 2.1%. This chain joins TRBV7-9 and TRBJ2-7; 9 positions agree with TRBD2. The clonotype was recovered from a woman in her 30s in good health and CMV-seropositive. The sequenced material came from PBMCs. The CDR3: CVLSGRSSYEQYF. The DNA for the CDR3 is TGTGTCCTGAGCGGGAGGAGCTCCTACGAGCAGTACTTC.